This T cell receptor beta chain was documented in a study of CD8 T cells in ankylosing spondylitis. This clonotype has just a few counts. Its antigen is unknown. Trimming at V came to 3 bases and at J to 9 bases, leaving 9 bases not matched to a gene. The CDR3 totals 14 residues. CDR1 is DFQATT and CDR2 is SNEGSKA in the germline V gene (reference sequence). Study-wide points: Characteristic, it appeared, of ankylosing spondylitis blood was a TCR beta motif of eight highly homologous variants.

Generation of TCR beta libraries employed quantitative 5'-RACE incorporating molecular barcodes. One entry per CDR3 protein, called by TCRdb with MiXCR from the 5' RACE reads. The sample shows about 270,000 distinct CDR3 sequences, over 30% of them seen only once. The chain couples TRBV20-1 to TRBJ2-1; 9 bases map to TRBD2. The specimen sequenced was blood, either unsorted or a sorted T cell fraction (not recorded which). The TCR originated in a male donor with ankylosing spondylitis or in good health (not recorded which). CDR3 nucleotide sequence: TGCAGTGCTAGCAAACCACTAGCGGGCCCTGAGCAGTTCTTC. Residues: CSASKPLAGPEQFF.